This is a list of T cell receptor beta chains from one sample in a study of blood T cell repertoires in COVID-19. TCRdb's copy holds only in-frame clones and misses some; the assay was immunoSEQ multiplex PCR. The table has 55,000 to 75,000 clones, roughly 80% seen once. Sequenced sample: peripheral blood. These receptors were obtained from a man older than 75 with active COVID-19. Each CDR3 is given with its conserved first and last residue. A D gene is named only where the DNA matches it firmly. Some rows mark clone size as missing; the rest say once, few, many or name a class of expanded clone.

j_call | d_call | clone_size | v_call | cdr3_aa | cdr3_nt
TRBJ1-2 | TRBD1 | - | TRBV7-8 | CASSSRDRSNYGYTF | TGTGCCAGCAGCTCCCGGGACAGGAGTAACTATGGCTACACCTTC
TRBJ1-4 | - | - | TRBV6-5 | CASSYGAGVTNEKLFF | TGTGCCAGCAGTTACGGGGCGGGGGTAACTAATGAAAAACTGTTTTTT
TRBJ2-7 | TRBD1 | - | TRBV6-5 | CASSKRTGWVEQYF | TGTGCCAGCAGTAAACGGACAGGGTGGGTCGAGCAGTACTTC
TRBJ2-3 | TRBD1 | - | TRBV11-2 | CASSPWTGEGDTQYF | TGTGCCAGCAGCCCCTGGACAGGGGAGGGAGATACGCAGTATTTT
TRBJ2-7 | - | - | TRBV6-1 | CASSEQTGNGYEQYF | TGTGCCAGCAGTGAACAGACGGGGAATGGTTACGAGCAGTACTTC
TRBJ2-7 | - | few | TRBV13 | CASRETGATYEQYF | TGTGCCAGCAGGGAAACAGGCGCCACCTACGAGCAGTACTTC
TRBJ1-1 | - | - | TRBV6-6 | CASSLSGTEAFF | TGTGCCAGCAGTTTATCCGGTACTGAAGCTTTCTTT
TRBJ1-2 | - | - | TRBV7-2 | CASSLAGPNYGYTF | TGTGCCAGCAGCCTGGCGGGTCCTAACTATGGCTACACCTTC
TRBJ2-7 | - | - | TRBV19 | CASSERKTWSYEQYF | TGTGCCAGTAGTGAACGTAAAACTTGGTCCTACGAGCAGTACTTC
TRBJ2-5 | - | once | TRBV7-6 | CASSLGSIWTAQETQYF | TGTGCCAGCAGCTTAGGGTCCATTTGGACAGCGCAAGAGACCCAGTACTTC
TRBJ2-1 | - | once | TRBV4-3 | CASSQDPLVSDEQFF | TGCGCCAGCAGCCAAGACCCGCTAGTTTCCGATGAGCAGTTCTTC
TRBJ2-7 | TRBD2 | - | TRBV3-1/TRBV3-2 | CASSPLGRLALNEQYF | TGTGCCAGCAGCCCATTAGGTAGACTAGCGCTTAACGAGCAGTACTTC
TRBJ2-2 | TRBD2 | - | TRBV11-3 | CASSLEVVAGAISGELFF | TGTGCCAGCAGCTTAGAGGTGGTAGCGGGAGCTATATCCGGGGAGCTGTTTTTT
TRBJ1-2 | TRBD1 | - | TRBV7-2 | CASSLGGQGRGYTF | TGTGCCAGCAGCTTAGGGGGACAGGGCAGGGGCTACACCTTC
TRBJ1-1 | TRBD1 | - | TRBV6-5 | CASSSDRVGMNTEAFF | TGTGCCAGCAGTTCGGACAGGGTGGGGATGAACACTGAAGCTTTCTTT
TRBJ2-5 | - | - | TRBV6-5 | CASTSAGGRETQYF | TGTGCCAGCACCTCAGCAGGGGGGAGAGAGACCCAGTACTTC
TRBJ2-6 | - | once | TRBV19 | CASSISQGANVLTF | TGTGCCAGTAGTATAAGTCAGGGGGCCAACGTCCTGACTTTC
TRBJ2-5 | - | - | TRBV7-9 | CASSARGGQETQYF | TGTGCCAGCAGCGCGCGAGGCGGCCAAGAGACCCAGTACTTC
TRBJ2-1 | TRBD2 | - | TRBV5-8 | CASSPGTSMDNEQFF | TGTGCCAGCAGTCCCGGGACTAGCATGGACAATGAGCAGTTCTTC
TRBJ1-1 | - | - | TRBV29-1 | CSVGDSLQAFF | TGCAGCGTTGGTGACAGCCTACAAGCTTTCTTT
TRBJ2-7 | - | - | TRBV18 | CASSLLGDHYEQYF | TGTGCCAGCTCATTGTTAGGGGATCACTACGAGCAGTACTTC